This TCR beta chain was sequenced during a study of cytomegalovirus exposure and HLA in healthy donors. Primers: 60 Vbeta forward and 13 Jbeta reverse. Sequenced by immunoSEQ multiplex PCR; TCRdb stores in-frame clones only, minus some. The sample records about 130,000 clones, over 70% being singletons. The study's findings and limits: Researchers reportedly found TCR beta sequences accurately predicted most subjects' HLA-A and HLA-B alleles.

Germline-derived CDR1 and CDR2 are KGHSH and LQKENI. The CDR3 totals 11 residues. V was cut by 3 bases and J by 7 bases, with 6 bases left in between. Turning to this clone: The target antigen is unknown.

This chain links TRBV18 with TRBJ2-5; weak D call: TRBD2 (6 bases). Material: PBMCs. The receptor's source is a man aged 35 to 55 in good health and CMV-seronegative. The CDR3 sequence: CASSPEGTQYF. The CDR3, as DNA: TGTGCCAGCTCACCGGAGGGGACCCAGTACTTC.